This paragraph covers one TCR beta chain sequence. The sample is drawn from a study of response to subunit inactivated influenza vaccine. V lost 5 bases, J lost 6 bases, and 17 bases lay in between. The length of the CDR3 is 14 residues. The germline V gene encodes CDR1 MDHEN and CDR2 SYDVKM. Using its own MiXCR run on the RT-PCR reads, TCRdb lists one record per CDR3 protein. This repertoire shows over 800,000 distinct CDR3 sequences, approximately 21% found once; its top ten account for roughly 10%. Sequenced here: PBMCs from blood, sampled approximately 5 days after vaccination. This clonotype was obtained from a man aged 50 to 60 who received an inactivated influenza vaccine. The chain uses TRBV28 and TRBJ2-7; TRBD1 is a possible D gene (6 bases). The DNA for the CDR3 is TGTGCCAGCAGTCCCTCCTACAGGGTCTCCGAGCAGTACTTC. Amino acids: CASSPSYRVSEQYF.